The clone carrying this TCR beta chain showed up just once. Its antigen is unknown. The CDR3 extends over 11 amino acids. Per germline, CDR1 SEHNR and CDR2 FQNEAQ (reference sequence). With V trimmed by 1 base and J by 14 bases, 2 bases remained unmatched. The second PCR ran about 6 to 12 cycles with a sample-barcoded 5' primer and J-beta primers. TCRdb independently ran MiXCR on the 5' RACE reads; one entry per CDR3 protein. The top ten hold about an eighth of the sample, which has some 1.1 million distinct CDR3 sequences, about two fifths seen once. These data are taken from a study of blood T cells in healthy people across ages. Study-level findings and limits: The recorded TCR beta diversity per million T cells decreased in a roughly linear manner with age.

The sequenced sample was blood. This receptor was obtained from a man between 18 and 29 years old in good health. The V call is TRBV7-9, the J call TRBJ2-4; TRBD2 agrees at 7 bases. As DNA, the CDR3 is TGTGCCAGCAGCTTAGAAGGACTAGAGTACTTC. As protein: CASSLEGLEYF.